Listed here are 15 T cell receptor beta chains from one sample, sequenced in a study of control samples from healthy donors and cancer patients. Clones were read by immunoSEQ multiplex PCR, and TCRdb kept only the in-frame ones, dropping some. This table has about 89,000 clones, approximately 89% appearing once. What was sequenced was blood. The receptor set was obtained from a man aged 30-40 years in good health.

The V call is TRBV30, the J call TRBJ2-3; 9 bases line up with TRBD1. Looked up from germline, CDR1 is GTSNPN and CDR2 is SVGIG (reference sequence). CDR3 length equals 12 residues. The V gene end was trimmed by 0 bases and the J gene end by 9 bases; junction bases not matched to a gene: 1. CDR3 in DNA: TGTGCCTGGAGTGTGGGACAGGGAACGCAGTATTTT. Amino acids: CAWSVGQGTQYF.

This chain joins TRBV24-1 and TRBJ1-5; tentatively, D is TRBD1 (5 bases). The V gene's germline CDR1 is KGHDR and CDR2 SFDVKD. V was clipped by 2 bases and J by 7 bases, with 14 bases between them. The CDR3 spans 15 residues. CDR3 loop: CATSDSSGGRQPQHF. The CDR3 nucleotides are TGTGCCACCAGTGATTCGTCTGGGGGTAGGCAGCCCCAGCATTTT.

The count of this clone is one. The chain carries TRBV2 and TRBJ2-7, with D possibly matching TRBD2 (5 bases). Trimming shortened V by 5 bases and J by 6 bases, and 17 bases separated the two germline ends. In germline, CDR1 is SNHLY, CDR2 FYNNEI. The CDR3 totals 14 residues. In nucleotides, the CDR3 is TGTGCCAGCAGTCAAAGAGGGTTTTCGGGCGAGCAGTACGTC. It codes for CASSQRGFSGEQYV.

Comments on this clone: The sample holds other DNA sequences that translate to the same CDR3. V gene TRBV5-1 combines with J gene TRBJ1-1, with TRBD1 as a possible D gene (6 bases). The CDR3 is 13 residues long. V was pared by 3 bases and J by 1 base, with 7 bases between. Germline loops: CDR1 SGHRS, CDR2 YFSETQ. The DNA of the CDR3 is TGCGCCAGCAGCTCACAGGGGAACACTGAAGCTTTCTTT. It is translated as CASSSQGNTEAFF.

CDR3 coding DNA: TGTGCCAGTAGTAGATTGAGACGGGCCGAAGCTTTCTTT. Amino acid sequence: CASSRLRRAEAFF. V gene TRBV19 combines with J gene TRBJ1-1, with D hard to call. The germline CDR1 and CDR2 sequences are LNHDA and SQIVND (reference sequence). The CDR3 runs 13 residues. Trimming left V 4 bases short and J 8 bases short, with 14 bases between.

The chain employs TRBV7-8 and TRBJ1-1, with 11 bases matching TRBD1. The CDR3 spans 15 residues. Trimming took 5 bases from V and 5 from J; bases not matched to a gene: 7. Germline assignment: CDR1 SGHVS and CDR2 FQNEAQ. In DNA, the CDR3 is TGTGCCAGCAGCCTAGGGACAGGGGGTTATACTGAAGCTTTCTTT. Translated: CASSLGTGGYTEAFF. The complete variable domain, with remaining parts taken from reference TRBV7-8 and TRBJ1-1, reads GAGVSQSPRYKVAKRGQDVALRCDPISGHVSLFWYQQALGQGPEFLTYFQNEAQLDKSGLPSDRFFAERPEGSVSTLKIQRTQQEDSAVYLCASSLGTGGYTEAFFGQGTRLTVV.

J is TRBJ1-2 and V is TRBV7-8; 9 bases map to TRBD1. The CDR3 spans 13 residues. The ends lost 5 bases at V and 6 bases at J; junction bases unmatched: 4. Germline V gene lookup returns CDR1 SGHVS and CDR2 FQNEAQ. In DNA, the CDR3 is TGTGCCAGCAGCAGGAGACAGGGGGATGGCTACACCTTC. Translating gives CASSRRQGDGYTF.

This sequence joins TRBV5-1 and TRBJ2-3; 14 bases match TRBD2. This CDR3 spans 17 amino acids. Germline V gene data show CDR1 as SGHRS and CDR2 as YFSETQ. V shed 4 bases and J 0 bases; nucleotides not matched to a gene: 4. CDR3 region: CASSTGLAGASTDTQYF. The CDR3 DNA sequence: TGCGCCAGCAGCACGGGACTAGCGGGGGCCAGCACAGATACGCAGTATTTT.

This clone is judged medium-sized. The chain combines TRBV24-1 with TRBJ2-1; D gene ambiguous. The CDR3 contains 13 residues. Germline CDR1 reads KGHDR; CDR2 reads SFDVKD. V was clipped by 6 bases and J by 0 bases, with 5 bases between them. The CDR3 nucleotides are TGTGCCACCAGTACAGACTCCTACAATGAGCAGTTCTTC. Its protein is CATSTDSYNEQFF.

This clone was picked up one time. The gene calls are TRBV5-1 and TRBJ2-3; D is possibly TRBD1 or TRBD2 (6 bases each). This CDR3 is built from 14 residues. The V end lost 5 bases, the J end lost 0 bases, and 10 bases lay between the germline ends. The germline V gene encodes CDR1 SGHRS and CDR2 YFSETQ. The CDR3 is CASRRGESTDTQYF. CDR3 in DNA: TGCGCCAGCAGAAGGGGGGAAAGCACAGATACGCAGTATTTT.

The chain is built from TRBV28 and TRBJ2-3; D possibly uses TRBD1 or TRBD2 (5 bases each). Germline V lookup: CDR1 MDHEN, CDR2 SYDVKM. Trimming stripped 3 bases from V and 3 bases from J, with 13 bases between. CDR3 length: 15 residues. CDR3 sequence: CASSFPGTETDTQYF. In DNA form, the CDR3 reads TGTGCCAGCAGTTTCCCTGGGACGGAAACAGATACGCAGTATTTT.

The rearrangement links TRBV23-1 to TRBJ1-5; D unresolved. TRBV23-1 qualifies as an ORF whose function is uncertain. There are 13 residues in the CDR3. The V gene lost 10 bases and the J gene lost 6 bases, with 16 bases spanning the gap. The CDR3 loop is CATMIGIFQPQHF. As DNA, the CDR3 is TGCGCCACTATGATTGGGATATTTCAGCCCCAGCATTTT.

The chain recombines TRBV11-1 with TRBJ2-1, with 10 bases lining up with TRBD2. With V trimmed by 3 bases and J by 7 bases, 9 bases remained unmatched. Germline-derived CDR1 and CDR2 are SGHAT and FQDESV (reference sequence). The CDR3 covers 16 residues. The chain's CDR3 is CASSLPPGTSENEQFF. CDR3 nucleotide sequence: TGTGCCAGCAGCTTGCCCCCCGGGACTAGCGAAAATGAGCAGTTCTTC.

V usage is TRBV5-6 and J usage is TRBJ2-7; 7 bases are a match to TRBD1. Germline assignment: CDR1 SGHDT and CDR2 YYEEEE. The CDR3 loop spans 15 amino acids. Trimming at V came to 1 base and at J to 7 bases, leaving 11 bases not matched to a gene. The chain's CDR3 is CASSLLSGGTGEQYF. CDR3 DNA sequence: TGTGCCAGCAGCTTGTTGTCAGGGGGAACGGGAGAGCAGTACTTC.

The V call is TRBV7-9, the J call TRBJ2-7; no clear D gene. The CDR3 is 14 residues long. Germline V CDR1 and CDR2: SEHNR, FQNEAQ (reference sequence). V was shortened by 1 base and J by 7 bases, with 14 bases between the two germline ends. The CDR3 DNA reads TGTGCCAGCAGCTTAGGAGCGTCTGCAGGTGAGCAGTACTTC. As protein: CASSLGASAGEQYF.